The 25 T cell receptor beta chains listed next were all sequenced from one sample in a study of cytomegalovirus exposure and HLA in healthy donors. Researchers ran the PCR with 60 Vbeta and 13 Jbeta primers. Only in-frame clones appear in the TCRdb table, and some are missing; sequencing was by immunoSEQ multiplex PCR. Here the sample spans some 150,000 clones, about 82% being singletons. Input material: PBMCs. Source of these receptors: a woman aged 30 to 39 in good health and CMV-seropositive.

This rearrangement joins TRBV11-2 to TRBJ2-1; D is possibly TRBD2 (6 bases). The CDR3 loop spans 16 amino acids. In germline, CDR1 is SGHAT, CDR2 FQNNGV. Trimming removed 3 bases from V and 4 bases from J, with 16 bases in between. CDR3 loop: CASSFRRSGDYNEQFF. DNA of the CDR3: TGTGCCAGCAGCTTTAGGCGTAGCGGAGATTACAATGAGCAGTTCTTC.

CDR3: CAWTHGQLDLYGYTF. The CDR3 coding sequence is TGTGCCTGGACCCATGGACAGCTCGACCTGTATGGCTACACCTTC. The chain recombines TRBV30 with TRBJ1-2; possibly TRBD1 for D (6 bases). The CDR3 runs to 15 residues. Between the trimmed V and J ends, which lost 4 bases and 5 bases, there was a span of 20 bases. Germline assignment: CDR1 GTSNPN and CDR2 SVGIG (reference sequence).

The V call is TRBV28, the J call TRBJ1-5, with 8 bases lining up with TRBD1. CDR1 is MDHEN, CDR2 SYDVKM, per germline. The CDR3 runs 15 residues. The V gene end was trimmed by 7 bases and the J gene end by 5 bases; junction bases not matched to a gene: 10. CDR3 in amino acids: CASTPGGTSDQPQHF. CDR3 DNA sequence: TGTGCCAGCACCCCAGGGGGCACGTCTGATCAGCCCCAGCATTTT.

This clone appeared a few times. The gene calls are TRBV7-2 and TRBJ1-2, with no clear D. The CDR3 has 14 residues. The germline V and J ends were trimmed by 1 base and 4 bases, with 10 bases remaining between them. Germline V CDR1 and CDR2: SGHTA, FQGNSA. This CDR3 reads CASSLVAGSYGYTF. CDR3 nucleotide sequence: TGTGCCAGCAGCTTAGTCGCGGGGTCCTATGGCTACACCTTC.

This chain uses TRBV18 with TRBJ2-5; TRBD2 is a possible D gene (7 bases). CDR1 and CDR2 (germline): KGHSH, LQKENI. V was shortened by 6 bases and J by 4 bases, with 18 bases between the two germline ends. The CDR3 totals 15 residues. The CDR3 DNA follows: TGTGCCAGCTCCGCCTTACGGGGGGCAGGAGAGACCCAGTACTTC. It yields the protein CASSALRGAGETQYF.

V and J are TRBV7-2 and TRBJ2-5; TRBD1 is a possible D gene (6 bases). CDR3 size: 13 residues. V was pared by 4 bases and J by 5 bases, with 11 bases between. Germline V CDR1 and CDR2: SGHTA, FQGNSA. The CDR3 loop is CASSYNRVETQYF. The CDR3 DNA sequence: TGTGCCAGCAGCTATAACAGGGTGGAGACCCAGTACTTC.

The chain joins TRBV2 to TRBJ2-2; D remains ambiguous. With 4 bases removed from V and 3 bases from J, the gap between germline ends came to 6 bases. CDR3 length equals 13 residues. Germline values: CDR1 SNHLY, CDR2 FYNNEI. Here the CDR3 DNA reads TGTGCCAGCAGTGCCCGGGACACCGGGGAGCTGTTTTTT. It codes for CASSARDTGELFF. The full variable domain, in which reference TRBV2 and TRBJ2-2 provide the parts outside the CDR3, is EPEVTQTPSHQVTQMGQEVILRCVPISNHLYFYWYRQILGQKVEFLVSFYNNEISEKSEIFDDQFSVERPDGSNFTLKIRSTKLEDSAMYFCASSARDTGELFFGEGSRLTVL.

On this clone: Other DNA sequences from this sample encode an identical CDR3 as well. This chain connects TRBV6-1 to TRBJ1-2, with 10 bases matching TRBD1. This CDR3 is 17 amino acids long. V lost 4 bases, J lost 1 base, and 9 bases stayed unmatched. Germline CDR1 and CDR2: MNHNS and SASEGT. The chain's CDR3 is CASSGRQGALGNYGYTF. The CDR3 DNA follows: TGTGCCAGCAGTGGTAGACAGGGGGCCTTAGGTAACTATGGCTACACCTTC.

The chain carries TRBV9 and TRBJ2-3, with D hard to call. The CDR3 consists of 16 residues. Trimming took 4 bases from V and 0 from J, leaving 15 bases between them. Germline CDR1 is SGDLS and CDR2 is YYNGEE. CDR3 DNA sequence: TGTGCCAGCAGCCCGGCCCCGGGTTCTAGCACAGATACGCAGTATTTT. It specifies CASSPAPGSSTDTQYF.

V is TRBV7-3 and J is TRBJ1-6; TRBD1 matches 7 bases. V trimming: 8 bases; J trimming: 10 bases; junction bases outside the gene matches: 8. Looked up from germline, CDR1 is SGHTA and CDR2 is FQGTGA. The CDR3 spans 13 residues. The CDR3 nucleotides are TGTGCCAGCTCGACAGGGTCGAGATCACCCCTCCACTTT. Protein product: CASSTGSRSPLHF.

This chain uses TRBV14 with TRBJ2-1; 12 bases align to TRBD2. V was pared by 4 bases and J by 4 bases, with 5 bases of the junction left unmatched. This CDR3 has 16 residues. Germline V gene lookup returns CDR1 SGHDN and CDR2 FVKESK. CDR3 coding DNA: TGTGCCAGCAGCCGGACTAGCGGGGCGCGGTACAATGAGCAGTTCTTC. Encoded protein: CASSRTSGARYNEQFF. The complete variable domain, with remaining parts taken from reference TRBV14 and TRBJ2-1, reads EAGVTQFPSHSVIEKGQTVTLRCDPISGHDNLYWYRRVMGKEIKFLLHFVKESKQDESGMPNNRFLAERTGGTYSTLKVQPAELEDSGVYFCASSRTSGARYNEQFFGPGTRLTVL.

The V call is TRBV28, the J call TRBJ2-2; D might be TRBD1 (5 bases). V gave up 2 bases and J gave up 0 bases, with 10 bases separating them. Germline V CDR1 and CDR2: MDHEN, SYDVKM. This CDR3 has 16 amino acids. The CDR3 is CASSLPTGANTGELFF. CDR3 coding DNA: TGTGCCAGCAGTTTACCCACAGGCGCGAACACCGGGGAGCTGTTTTTT.

This chain uses TRBV7-2 with TRBJ2-5; D is ambiguous. CDR1 is SGHTA and CDR2 is FQGNSA in the germline V gene. Trimming removed 7 bases from V and 4 bases from J, with 10 bases in between. The CDR3 runs 12 residues. The CDR3 here is CASTLEGETQYF. The DNA for the CDR3 is TGTGCCAGCACTCTAGAAGGAGAGACCCAGTACTTC.

The CDR3 nucleotides are TGCGCCAGCAGCTTGATCCCTACCATGAACACTGAAGCTTTCTTT. It yields the protein CASSLIPTMNTEAFF. The V and J genes are TRBV5-1 and TRBJ1-1; D unresolved. Germline CDR1 SGHRS, CDR2 YFSETQ. V was pared by 1 base and J by 0 bases, with 10 bases between. CDR3 length: 15 amino acids.

This chain connects TRBV9 to TRBJ2-2; 7 nucleotides line up with TRBD2. Germline loops: CDR1 SGDLS, CDR2 YYNGEE. This CDR3 is built from 15 residues. The V segment lost 0 bases and the J segment 1 base; nucleotides outside the gene matches: 0. The CDR3 sequence: CASSVGGRNTGELFF. Here the CDR3 DNA reads TGTGCCAGCAGCGTAGGCGGGAGGAACACCGGGGAGCTGTTTTTT.

This clone was picked up a small number of times. At the DNA level, this CDR3 is encoded by other sequences in the same sample as well. The gene calls are TRBV5-1 and TRBJ2-7; 8 bases are shared with TRBD1. This CDR3 spans 14 amino acids. With V trimmed by 4 bases and J by 4 bases, 7 bases remained unmatched. Germline loops: CDR1 SGHRS, CDR2 YFSETQ. The CDR3 sequence: CASSQGQGRYEQYF. The CDR3 nucleotides read TGCGCCAGCAGCCAAGGACAGGGTCGGTACGAGCAGTACTTC.

This chain uses TRBV4-3 with TRBJ1-6; 9 positions agree with TRBD1. V was pared by 3 bases and J by 8 bases, with 5 bases of the junction left unmatched. The CDR3 is 15 amino acids. Germline CDR1 is LGHNA and CDR2 is YSLEER. CDR3: CASSHGQGIDSPLHF. Written as DNA, the CDR3 is TGCGCCAGCAGCCACGGACAGGGGATTGATTCACCCCTCCACTTT.

The chain uses TRBV7-2 and TRBJ2-3, with TRBD2 matching over 7 bases. V gave up 5 bases and J gave up 5 bases; unmatched junction bases: 13. CDR1 is SGHTA and CDR2 is FQGNSA in the germline V gene. This CDR3 has 16 amino acids. The CDR3: CASSRGVSKWEDTQYF. CDR3 coding DNA: TGTGCCAGCAGCCGGGGGGTCTCTAAATGGGAAGATACGCAGTATTTT.

The table lists this clone with a few counts. The J gene is TRBJ2-3, the V gene TRBV2; 7 bases are shared with TRBD2. V trimming: 5 bases; J trimming: 1 base; junction bases outside the gene matches: 6. This CDR3 contains 15 residues. In germline, CDR1 is SNHLY, CDR2 FYNNEI. The CDR3 region is CASSLSGARTDTQYF. CDR3 bases: TGTGCCAGCAGTCTAAGCGGGGCCCGCACAGATACGCAGTATTTT.

This clone came up once. V gene TRBV30 combines with J gene TRBJ2-5, with D perhaps matching TRBD1 (5 bases). In germline, CDR1 is GTSNPN, CDR2 SVGIG (reference sequence). V lost 2 bases, J lost 0 bases, and 13 bases lay in between. CDR3 length: 15 amino acids. The CDR3 DNA reads as TGTGCCTGGAGTTCAGGGTTTGGGTACCAAGAGACCCAGTACTTC. Its translation is CAWSSGFGYQETQYF.

CDR3 nucleotide sequence: TGTGCCAGCAGTAGGGGGACAGGGAGGGCCCCTTATGGCTACACCTTC. Its protein product is CASSRGTGRAPYGYTF. The chain has TRBV28 and TRBJ1-2; the match to TRBD1 covers 9 bases. The germline CDR1 and CDR2 sequences are MDHEN and SYDVKM. The CDR3 length is 16 residues. V shed 5 bases, J shed 5 bases, and the junction held 12 bases outside the gene matches.

This chain uses TRBV7-2 with TRBJ1-2; the match to TRBD1 covers 7 bases. CDR1 SGHTA and CDR2 FQGNSA come from the germline V gene. The CDR3 extends over 14 amino acids. J lost 3 bases, V lost 0 bases, and 1 base had no gene match. The CDR3 DNA reads TGTGCCAGCAGCTTAGCCGGGACAGACTATGGCTACACCTTC. Its translation is CASSLAGTDYGYTF.

CDR3 sequence reads: CASSLAPQGGNYGYTF. For the CDR3, the DNA is TGTGCCAGCAGCTTAGCGCCCCAGGGGGGCAACTATGGCTACACCTTC. The rearrangement uses TRBV7-2 and TRBJ1-2; TRBD1 agrees at 7 bases. V shed 0 bases and J 2 bases; nucleotides not matched to a gene: 6. The germline V gene has CDR1 SGHTA and CDR2 FQGNSA. This CDR3 is built from 16 residues.

This CDR3 reads CATSVIRGMNTEAFF. For the CDR3, the DNA is TGTGCCACCAGCGTTATCAGGGGCATGAACACTGAAGCTTTCTTT. The V call is TRBV15, the J call TRBJ1-1; the D gene is possibly TRBD1 (6 bases). Trimming removed 5 bases from V and 0 bases from J, with 13 bases in between. Germline V lookup: CDR1 LNHNV, CDR2 YYDKDF (reference sequence). There are 15 residues in the CDR3.

The genes are TRBV7-6 and TRBJ2-7; maybe TRBD2 (6 bases). Germline CDR1 is SGHVS and CDR2 is FNYEAQ. This CDR3 contains 12 residues. V gave up 5 bases and J gave up 3 bases, with 8 bases separating them. Written as DNA, the CDR3 is TGTGCCAGCAGCACGGGGGACTACGAGCAGTACTTC. Translated: CASSTGDYEQYF.